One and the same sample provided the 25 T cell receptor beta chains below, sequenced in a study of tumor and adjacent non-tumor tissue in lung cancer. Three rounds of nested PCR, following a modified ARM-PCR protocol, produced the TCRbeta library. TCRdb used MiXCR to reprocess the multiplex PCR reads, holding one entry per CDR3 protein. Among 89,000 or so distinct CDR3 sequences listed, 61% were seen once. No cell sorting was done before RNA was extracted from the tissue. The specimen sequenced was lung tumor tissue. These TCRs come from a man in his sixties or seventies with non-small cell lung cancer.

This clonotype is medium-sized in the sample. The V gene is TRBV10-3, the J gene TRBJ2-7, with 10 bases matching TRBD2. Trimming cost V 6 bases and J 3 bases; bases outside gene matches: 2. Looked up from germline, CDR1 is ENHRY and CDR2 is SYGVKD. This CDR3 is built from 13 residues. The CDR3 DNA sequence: TGTGCCATCAGACTAGCGGGAAGCTACGAGCAGTACTTC. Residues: CAIRLAGSYEQYF.

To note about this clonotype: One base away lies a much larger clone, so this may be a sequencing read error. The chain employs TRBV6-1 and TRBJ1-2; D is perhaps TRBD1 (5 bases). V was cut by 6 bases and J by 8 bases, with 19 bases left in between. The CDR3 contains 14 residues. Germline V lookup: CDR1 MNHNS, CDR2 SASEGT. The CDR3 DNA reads TGTGCCAGCAGAGTCCCATTAAAGGGGTGGGGCTACACCTTC. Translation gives CASRVPLKGWGYTF.

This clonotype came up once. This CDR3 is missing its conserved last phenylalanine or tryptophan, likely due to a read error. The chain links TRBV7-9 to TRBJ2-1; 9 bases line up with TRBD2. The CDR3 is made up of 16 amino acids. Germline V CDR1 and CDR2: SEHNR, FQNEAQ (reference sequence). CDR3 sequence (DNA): TGTGCCAGCAGCTCAAGGGCGGGGGGGGCCTACAGTGAGCAGTTCCTC. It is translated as CASSSRAGGAYSEQFL.

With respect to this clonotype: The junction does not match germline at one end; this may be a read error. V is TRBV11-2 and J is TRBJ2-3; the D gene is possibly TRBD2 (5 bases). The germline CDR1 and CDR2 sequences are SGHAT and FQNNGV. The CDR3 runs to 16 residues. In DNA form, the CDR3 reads TGTGCCAGCAGAGCTGTTAGAGGGATGGTCCACAGATACGCAGTATTT. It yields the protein CASRAVRGMVHRYAVF. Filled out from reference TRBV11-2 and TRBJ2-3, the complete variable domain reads EAGVAQSPRYKIIEKRQSVAFWCNPISGHATLYWYQQILGQGPKLLIQFQNNGVVDDSQLPKDRFSAERLKGVDSTLKIQPAKLEDSAVYLCASRAVRGMVHRYAVFGPGTRLTVL.

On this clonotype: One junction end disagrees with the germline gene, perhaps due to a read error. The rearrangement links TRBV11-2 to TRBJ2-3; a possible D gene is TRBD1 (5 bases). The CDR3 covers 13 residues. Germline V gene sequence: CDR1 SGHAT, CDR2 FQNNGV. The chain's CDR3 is CVSRASTRHTQYF. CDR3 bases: TGTGTCAGCAGGGCAAGCACGCGTCATACGCAGTATTTT. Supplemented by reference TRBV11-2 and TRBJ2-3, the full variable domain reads EAGVAQSPRYKIIEKRQSVAFWCNPISGHATLYWYQQILGQGPKLLIQFQNNGVVDDSQLPKDRFSAERLKGVDSTLKIQPAKLEDSAVYLCVSRASTRHTQYFGPGTRLTVL.

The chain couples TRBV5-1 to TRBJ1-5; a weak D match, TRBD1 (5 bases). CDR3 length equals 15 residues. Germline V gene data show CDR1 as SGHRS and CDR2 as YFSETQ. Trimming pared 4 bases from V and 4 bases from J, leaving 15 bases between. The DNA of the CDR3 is TGCGCCAGCAGCCCCTTAGGGGTGCCTAATCAGCCCCAGCATTTT. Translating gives CASSPLGVPNQPQHF.

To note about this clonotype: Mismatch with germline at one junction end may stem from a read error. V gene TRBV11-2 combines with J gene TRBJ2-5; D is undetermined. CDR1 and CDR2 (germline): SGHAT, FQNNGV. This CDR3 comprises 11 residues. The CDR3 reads CVSNLQETQYF. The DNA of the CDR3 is TGTGTCAGCAACTTACAAGAGACCCAGTACTTC.

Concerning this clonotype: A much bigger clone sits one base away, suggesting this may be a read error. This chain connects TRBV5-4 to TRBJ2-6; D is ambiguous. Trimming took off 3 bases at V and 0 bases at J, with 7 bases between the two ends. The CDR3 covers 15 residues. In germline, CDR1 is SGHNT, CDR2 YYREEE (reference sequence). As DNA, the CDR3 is TGTGCCAGCAGCTCGGTCAGCTCTGGGGCCAACGTCCTGACTTTC. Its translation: CASSSVSSGANVLTF.

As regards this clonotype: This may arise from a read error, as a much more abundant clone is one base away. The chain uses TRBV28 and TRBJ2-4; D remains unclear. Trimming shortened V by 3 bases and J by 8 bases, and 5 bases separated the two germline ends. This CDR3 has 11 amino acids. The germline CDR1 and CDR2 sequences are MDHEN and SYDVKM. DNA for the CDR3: TGTGCCAGCAGTTTTGATCACATTCAGTACTTC. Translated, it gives CASSFDHIQYF.

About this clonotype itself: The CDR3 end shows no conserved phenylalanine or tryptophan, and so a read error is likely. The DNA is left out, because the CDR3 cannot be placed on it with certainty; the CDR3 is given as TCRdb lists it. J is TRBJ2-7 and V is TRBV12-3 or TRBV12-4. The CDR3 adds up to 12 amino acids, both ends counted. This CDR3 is CASSPTYYEYYI.

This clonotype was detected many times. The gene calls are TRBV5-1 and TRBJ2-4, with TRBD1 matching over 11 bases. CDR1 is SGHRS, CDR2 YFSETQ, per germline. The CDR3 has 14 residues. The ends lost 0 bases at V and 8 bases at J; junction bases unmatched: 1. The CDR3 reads CASSLGDRGDIQYF. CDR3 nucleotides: TGCGCCAGCAGCTTGGGGGACAGGGGGGACATTCAGTACTTC.

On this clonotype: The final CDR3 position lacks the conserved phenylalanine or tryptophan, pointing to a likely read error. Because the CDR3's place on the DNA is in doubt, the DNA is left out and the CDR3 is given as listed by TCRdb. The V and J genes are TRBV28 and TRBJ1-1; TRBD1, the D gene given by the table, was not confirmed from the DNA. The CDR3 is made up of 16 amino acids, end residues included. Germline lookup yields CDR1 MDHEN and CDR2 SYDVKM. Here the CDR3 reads CASSLGGAISITEAIL.

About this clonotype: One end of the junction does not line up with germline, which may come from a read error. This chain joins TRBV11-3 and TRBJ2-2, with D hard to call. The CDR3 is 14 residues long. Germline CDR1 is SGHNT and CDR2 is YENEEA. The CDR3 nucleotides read TGTGTCAGCAGCTTAGGCTCCCTGACCGGGGAGCTGTTTTTT. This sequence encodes CVSSLGSLTGELFF.

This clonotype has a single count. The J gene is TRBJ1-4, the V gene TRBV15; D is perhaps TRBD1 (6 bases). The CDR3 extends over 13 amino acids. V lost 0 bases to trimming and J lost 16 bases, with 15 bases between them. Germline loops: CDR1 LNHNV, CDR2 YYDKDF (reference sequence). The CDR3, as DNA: TGTGCCACCAGCAGAGATGGTCGGGACACAAGGTTTTTT. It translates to CATSRDGRDTRFF.

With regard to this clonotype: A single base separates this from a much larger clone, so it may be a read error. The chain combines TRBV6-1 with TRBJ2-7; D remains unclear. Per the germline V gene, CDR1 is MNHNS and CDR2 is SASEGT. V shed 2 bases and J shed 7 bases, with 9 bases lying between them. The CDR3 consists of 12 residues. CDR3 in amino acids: CASSEQRYEQYF. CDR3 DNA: TGTGCCAGCAGTGAACAGCGTTATGAGCAGTACTTC.

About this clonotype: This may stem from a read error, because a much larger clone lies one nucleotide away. CDR3 nucleotides: TGTGCCAACAGTTCAATCGGACAGGCCTACGAGCAGTACTTC. Its translation: CANSSIGQAYEQYF. The chain joins TRBV6-6 to TRBJ2-7; TRBD1 matches 7 bases. The CDR3 has 14 amino acids. CDR1 is MNHNY and CDR2 is SVGAGI in the germline V gene (reference sequence).

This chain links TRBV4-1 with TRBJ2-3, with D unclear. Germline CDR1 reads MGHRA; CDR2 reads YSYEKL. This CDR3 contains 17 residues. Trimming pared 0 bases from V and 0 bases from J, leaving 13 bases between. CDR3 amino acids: CASSQDQTCFSTDTQYF. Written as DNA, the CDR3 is TGCGCCAGCAGCCAAGATCAGACATGTTTTAGCACAGATACGCAGTATTTT.

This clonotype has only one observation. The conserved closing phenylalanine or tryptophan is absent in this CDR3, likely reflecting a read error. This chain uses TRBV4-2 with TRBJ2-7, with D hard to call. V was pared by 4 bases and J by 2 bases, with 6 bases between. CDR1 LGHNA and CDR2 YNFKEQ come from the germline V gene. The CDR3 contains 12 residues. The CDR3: CASSLGTYEQYL. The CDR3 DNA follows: TGTGCCAGCAGCCTGGGAACCTACGAGCAGTACCTC.

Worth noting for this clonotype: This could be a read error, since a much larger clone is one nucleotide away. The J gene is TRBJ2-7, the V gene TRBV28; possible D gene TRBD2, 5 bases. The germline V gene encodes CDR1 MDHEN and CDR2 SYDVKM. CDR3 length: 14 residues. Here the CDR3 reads CASSLRGLIVEEYF. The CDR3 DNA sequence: TGTGCCAGCAGTTTACGGGGATTAATTGTCGAGGAGTACTTC.

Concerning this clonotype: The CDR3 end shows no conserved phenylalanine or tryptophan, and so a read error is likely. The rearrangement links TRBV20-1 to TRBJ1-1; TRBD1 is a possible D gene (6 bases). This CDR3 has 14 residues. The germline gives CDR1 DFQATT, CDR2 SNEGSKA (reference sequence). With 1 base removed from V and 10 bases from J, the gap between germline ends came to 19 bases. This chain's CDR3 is CSARVPRTAFSAFY. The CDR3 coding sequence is TGCAGTGCTAGAGTCCCCAGGACAGCCTTCTCAGCTTTCTAT.

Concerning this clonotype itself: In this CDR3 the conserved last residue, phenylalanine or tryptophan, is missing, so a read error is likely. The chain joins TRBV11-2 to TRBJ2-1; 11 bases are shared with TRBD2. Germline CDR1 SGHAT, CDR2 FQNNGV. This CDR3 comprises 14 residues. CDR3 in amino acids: CASSYSGGAGEQFI. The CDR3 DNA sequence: TGTGCCAGTAGCTATAGCGGGGGGGCAGGTGAGCAGTTCATA.

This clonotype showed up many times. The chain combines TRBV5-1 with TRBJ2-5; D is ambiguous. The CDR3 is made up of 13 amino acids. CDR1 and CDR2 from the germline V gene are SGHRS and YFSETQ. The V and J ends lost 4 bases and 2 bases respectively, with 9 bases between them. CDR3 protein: CASSPTAQETQYF. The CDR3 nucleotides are TGCGCCAGCAGCCCGACGGCTCAAGAGACCCAGTACTTC.

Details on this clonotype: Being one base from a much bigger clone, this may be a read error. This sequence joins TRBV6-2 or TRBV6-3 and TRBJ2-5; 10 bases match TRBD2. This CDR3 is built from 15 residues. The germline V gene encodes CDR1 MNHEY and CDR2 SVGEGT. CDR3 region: CASSYVGTSAETRYF. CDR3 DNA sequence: TGTGCCAGCAGTTATGTGGGGACTAGCGCTGAGACCCGGTACTTC.

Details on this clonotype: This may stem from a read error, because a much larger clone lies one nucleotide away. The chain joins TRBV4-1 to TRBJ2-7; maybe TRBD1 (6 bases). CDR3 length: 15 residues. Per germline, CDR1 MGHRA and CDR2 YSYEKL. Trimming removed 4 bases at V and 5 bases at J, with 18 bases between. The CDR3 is CASSRTDSSRDEQYF. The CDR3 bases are TGCGCCAGCAGCCGAACGGACAGCTCCAGGGACGAGCAGTACTTC.

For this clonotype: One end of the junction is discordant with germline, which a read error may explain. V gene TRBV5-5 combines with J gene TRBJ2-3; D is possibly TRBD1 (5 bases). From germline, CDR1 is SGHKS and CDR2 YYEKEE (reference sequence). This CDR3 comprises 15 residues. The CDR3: CVSSWTWSSTDTRYF. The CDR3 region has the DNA TGTGTCAGCAGCTGGACATGGAGTAGCACAGATACGCGGTATTTT.